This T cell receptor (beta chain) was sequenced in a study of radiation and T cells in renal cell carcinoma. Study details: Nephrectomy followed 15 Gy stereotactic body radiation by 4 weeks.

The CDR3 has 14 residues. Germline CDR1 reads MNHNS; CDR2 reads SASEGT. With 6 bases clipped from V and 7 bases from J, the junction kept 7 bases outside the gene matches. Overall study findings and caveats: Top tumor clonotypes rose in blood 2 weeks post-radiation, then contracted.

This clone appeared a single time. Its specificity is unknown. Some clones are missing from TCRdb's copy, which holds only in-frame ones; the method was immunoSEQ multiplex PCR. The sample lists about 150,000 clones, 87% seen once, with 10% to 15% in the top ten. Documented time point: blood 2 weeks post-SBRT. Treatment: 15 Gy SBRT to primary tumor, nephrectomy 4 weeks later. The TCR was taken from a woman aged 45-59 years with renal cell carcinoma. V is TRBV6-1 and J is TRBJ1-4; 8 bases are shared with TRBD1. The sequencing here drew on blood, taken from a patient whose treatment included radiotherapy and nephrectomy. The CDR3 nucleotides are TGTGCCAGCAGCCTGGACAGGGCGAGTGAAAAACTGTTTTTT. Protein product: CASSLDRASEKLFF.